The 29 T cell receptor beta chains reported below all come from one sample, sequenced in a study of cytomegalovirus exposure and HLA in healthy donors. 13 Jbeta primers and 60 Vbeta primers were used for the PCR. The table came from immunoSEQ multiplex PCR; TCRdb's copy has only in-frame clones and leaves some out. In the table there are over 65,000 clones, roughly 80% of which are singletons. Sequenced material: PBMCs. The receptor set was obtained from a man aged 35-49 years in good health and CMV-seronegative.

This clone occurred a few times. The V and J genes are TRBV23-1 and TRBJ1-6; no clear D. TRBV23-1 is reported as an ORF; its role is uncertain. CDR3 length: 18 residues. Trimming shortened V by 0 bases and J by 5 bases, and 17 bases separated the two germline ends. The CDR3: CASSQSRRILGDNSPLHF. CDR3 DNA sequence: TGCGCCAGCAGTCAATCTAGACGGATCCTAGGAGATAATTCACCCCTCCACTTT.

The rearrangement uses TRBV19 and TRBJ2-5, with a weak D call TRBD1 (5 bases). This CDR3 has 13 residues. The germline CDR1 and CDR2 sequences are LNHDA and SQIVND (reference sequence). Trimming took 5 bases from V and 4 from J, leaving 11 bases between them. This chain's CDR3 is CASSSQGGETQYF. CDR3 sequence (DNA): TGTGCCAGTAGTTCTCAGGGTGGAGAGACCCAGTACTTC.

This chain uses TRBV30 with TRBJ2-7; weak D call: TRBD1 (6 bases). Germline-derived CDR1 and CDR2 are GTSNPN and SVGIG (reference sequence). Trimming stripped 3 bases from V and 2 bases from J, with 11 bases between. There are 13 residues in the CDR3. The CDR3 sequence is CAWSAGAAYEQYF. CDR3 coding DNA: TGTGCCTGGAGCGCAGGGGCGGCCTACGAGCAGTACTTC.

The rearrangement links TRBV6-1 to TRBJ1-5, with D tentatively TRBD1 (5 bases). Trimming took off 3 bases at V and 3 bases at J, with 12 bases between the two ends. CDR3 size: 15 residues. Germline-derived CDR1 and CDR2 are MNHNS and SASEGT. The CDR3 DNA sequence: TGTGCCAGCAGTGACTGGGGCGGTTACAATCAGCCCCAGCATTTT. This codes for CASSDWGGYNQPQHF.

This clone showed up just a few times. The chain has TRBV18 and TRBJ2-3, with D possibly being TRBD2 (6 bases). The CDR3 has 14 amino acids. The V and J ends lost 6 bases and 6 bases respectively, with 16 bases between them. Per germline, CDR1 KGHSH and CDR2 LQKENI. The CDR3 DNA is TGTGCCAGCTCCGGACGGGGGTCCCGGGATACGCAGTATTTT. Its protein product is CASSGRGSRDTQYF.

This rearrangement joins TRBV5-1 to TRBJ2-7; TRBD1 aligns across 8 bases. This CDR3 has 12 residues. Trimming removed 4 bases from V and 3 bases from J; junction bases left unmatched: 0. Germline V gives CDR1 SGHRS, CDR2 YFSETQ. The CDR3: CASSGQGYEQYF. CDR3 bases: TGCGCCAGCAGCGGACAGGGCTACGAGCAGTACTTC.

V is TRBV15 and J is TRBJ1-4; D is perhaps TRBD1 (6 bases). The CDR3 consists of 17 residues. Trimming pared 0 bases from V and 2 bases from J, leaving 13 bases between. Germline V CDR1 and CDR2: LNHNV, YYDKDF (reference sequence). The CDR3 is CATSRDRGGQTNEKLFF. The CDR3 DNA reads TGTGCCACCAGCAGAGATCGCGGGGGGCAGACTAATGAAAAACTGTTTTTT. Full variable domain (missing parts from reference TRBV15 and TRBJ1-4): DAMVIQNPRYQVTQFGKPVTLSCSQTLNHNVMYWYQQKSSQAPKLLFHYYDKDFNNEADTPDNFQSRRPNTSFCFLDIRSPGLGDTAMYLCATSRDRGGQTNEKLFFGSGTQLSVL.

The chain links TRBV11-2 to TRBJ1-1; maybe TRBD1 (5 bases). Germline values: CDR1 SGHAT, CDR2 FQNNGV. The CDR3 has 14 amino acids. The V and J ends lost 2 bases and 1 base respectively, with 8 bases between them. The CDR3 protein is CASSLRQTNTEAFF. The CDR3 bases are TGTGCCAGCAGCTTAAGACAGACGAACACTGAAGCTTTCTTT.

The rearrangement joins TRBV5-1 to TRBJ2-5; 10 bases are shared with TRBD2. V was clipped by 4 bases and J by 6 bases; unmatched bases: 6. The CDR3 runs to 14 residues. CDR1 and CDR2 (germline): SGHRS, YFSETQ. CDR3 nucleotide sequence: TGCGCCAGCAGCCCCTCTAGCGGGAGTCAGACCCAGTACTTC. Translated, it gives CASSPSSGSQTQYF.

The rearrangement links TRBV29-1 to TRBJ2-3, with a weak D call TRBD1 (5 bases). The CDR3 has 14 residues. Germline values: CDR1 SQVTM, CDR2 ANQGSEA. The V end was cut by 5 bases, the J end by 0 bases, with 12 bases between. Here the CDR3 reads CSVSSAGSTDTQYF. DNA for the CDR3: TGCAGCGTTTCCTCGGCAGGGAGCACAGATACGCAGTATTTT.

J is TRBJ2-3 and V is TRBV25-1; TRBD2 is a possible D gene (6 bases). In germline, CDR1 is MGHDK, CDR2 SYGVNS. Trimming cost V 5 bases and J 4 bases, with 10 bases left between them. The CDR3 runs 13 residues. The CDR3 sequence is CASSRGTPDTQYF. Here the CDR3 DNA reads TGTGCCAGCAGTCGGGGGACGCCAGATACGCAGTATTTT.

CDR3 DNA sequence: TGTGCCAGCAGCTCCTCACCGCGTCTAGCGGGAAACACAGATACGCAGTATTTT. Translating gives CASSSSPRLAGNTDTQYF. This chain connects TRBV9 to TRBJ2-3; TRBD2 agrees at 9 bases. The trim removed 4 bases at V and 2 bases at J, leaving 14 bases unmatched. CDR1 and CDR2 (germline): SGDLS, YYNGEE. The CDR3 sequence is 18 residues long.

The gene calls are TRBV7-3 and TRBJ1-2, with D tentatively TRBD1 (6 bases). Germline assignment: CDR1 SGHTA and CDR2 FQGTGA. Trimming left V 5 bases short and J 6 bases short, with 22 bases between. The CDR3 is 16 amino acids. The CDR3 loop reads CASSPSGGRAQDGYTF. CDR3 DNA sequence: TGTGCCAGCAGCCCCTCTGGGGGCAGGGCTCAGGATGGCTACACCTTC.

The chain couples TRBV5-1 to TRBJ2-7; 7 bases line up with TRBD1. Per the germline V gene, CDR1 is SGHRS and CDR2 is YFSETQ. This CDR3 region has 15 residues. With 5 bases clipped from V and 1 base from J, the junction kept 9 bases outside the gene matches. In nucleotides, the CDR3 is TGCGCCAGCAGTCCCGGGACAGCGATATCCTACGAGCAGTACTTC. As protein: CASSPGTAISYEQYF.

This clone has only a few counts. The CDR3 here is CASARQANTGELFF. In nucleotides, the CDR3 is TGTGCCAGTGCTAGACAGGCTAACACCGGGGAGCTGTTTTTT. V and J are TRBV19 and TRBJ2-2, with TRBD1 as a possible D gene (6 bases). The CDR3 runs to 14 residues. CDR1 is LNHDA and CDR2 is SQIVND in the germline V gene (reference sequence). Trimming removed 8 bases at V and 2 bases at J, with 12 bases between.

V is TRBV21-1 and J is TRBJ2-1; whether TRBD2, the table's D call, matches the DNA was not checked. TRBV21-1 represents a pseudogene. The length of the CDR3 is 19 residues. In nucleotides, the CDR3 is TGTGCCCCCAAGGGGGCGGGGGGGCCAGTTTTACTTTCCTACAATGAGCAGTTCTTC. Protein sequence: CAPKGAGGPVLLSYNEQFF.

CDR3 DNA: TGTGCCAGCAGCGAAAACAGGGGCTATGGCTACACCTTC. It translates to CASSENRGYGYTF. The rearrangement links TRBV6-1 to TRBJ1-2; 7 bases align to TRBD1. The germline V gene has CDR1 MNHNS and CDR2 SASEGT. V shed 6 bases and J 4 bases; nucleotides not matched to a gene: 5. This CDR3 is built from 13 residues.

This clone was seen just once. The V call is TRBV28, the J call TRBJ2-7, with D tentatively TRBD2 (7 bases). The CDR3 has 15 amino acids. Germline V gene sequence: CDR1 MDHEN, CDR2 SYDVKM. Deletions cut 8 bases from V and 0 bases from J, with 17 bases between. DNA of the CDR3: TGTGCCAGCTCCCAAGGGGGGGCCAACTCCTACGAGCAGTACTTC. The encoded protein is CASSQGGANSYEQYF.

This chain links TRBV9 with TRBJ1-1; 11 positions match TRBD1. CDR3 length equals 14 residues. CDR1 and CDR2 from the germline V gene are SGDLS and YYNGEE. Unmatched junction bases numbered 3, after V lost 4 bases and J lost 4 bases. The CDR3 sequence is CASSQGQGVTEAFF. CDR3 sequence (DNA): TGTGCCAGCAGCCAGGGACAGGGGGTCACTGAAGCTTTCTTT.

The chain has TRBV10-2 and TRBJ1-1; D ambiguous. Germline CDR1 is WSHSY and CDR2 is SAAADI. The germline V and J ends were trimmed by 7 bases and 2 bases, with 8 bases remaining between them. This CDR3 spans 12 amino acids. The CDR3 region has the DNA TGCGCCAGCAAGTCCAGAAACACTGAAGCTTTCTTT. It yields the protein CASKSRNTEAFF.

The V and J genes are TRBV7-9 and TRBJ2-1; a weak D match, TRBD1 (6 bases). CDR1 and CDR2 (germline): SEHNR, FQNEAQ (reference sequence). Trimming stripped 4 bases from V and 2 bases from J, with 12 bases between. The CDR3 contains 15 residues. CDR3 DNA sequence: TGTGCCAGCAGCTCACAGGGAACCCCCTACAATGAGCAGTTCTTC. It is translated as CASSSQGTPYNEQFF.

The chain uses TRBV6-6 and TRBJ1-2, with D hard to call. The CDR3 covers 15 residues. CDR1 is MNHNY and CDR2 is SVGAGI in the germline V gene (reference sequence). V was shortened by 9 bases and J by 3 bases, with 20 bases between the two germline ends. The CDR3 here is CASIDGKSGYYGYTF. CDR3 bases: TGTGCCAGTATCGACGGTAAATCAGGATACTATGGCTACACCTTC.

The chain combines TRBV6-1 with TRBJ1-5; 7 nucleotides line up with TRBD1. Germline values: CDR1 MNHNS, CDR2 SASEGT. This CDR3 comprises 14 residues. The junction had 3 bases not matched to a gene; V was cut back by 7 bases and J by 0 bases. This CDR3 is CASTGTDSNQPQHF. The CDR3 nucleotides read TGTGCCAGCACCGGGACAGATAGCAATCAGCCCCAGCATTTT.

The chain employs TRBV27 and TRBJ2-5; 10 nucleotides align to TRBD2. This CDR3 comprises 16 residues. Germline V gene lookup returns CDR1 MNHEY and CDR2 SMNVEV (reference sequence). J gave up 5 bases and V 5 bases, and 11 bases lay outside the gene matches. The CDR3 here is CASSGLAGAGGETQYF. The CDR3 coding sequence is TGTGCCAGCAGTGGCCTAGCGGGGGCCGGAGGGGAGACCCAGTACTTC.

The J gene is TRBJ1-1, the V gene TRBV25-1; D is uncertain. The V end lost 2 bases, the J end lost 1 base, and 11 bases lay between the germline ends. Germline-derived CDR1 and CDR2 are MGHDK and SYGVNS. The CDR3 sequence is 15 residues long. The CDR3 sequence is CASSESGSGNTEAFF. CDR3 in DNA: TGTGCCAGCAGTGAAAGTGGCAGCGGGAACACTGAAGCTTTCTTT.

The gene calls are TRBV4-1 and TRBJ2-1; possibly TRBD2 for D (7 bases). V lost 0 bases and J lost 9, with 15 bases in between. This CDR3 contains 15 residues. Per germline, CDR1 MGHRA and CDR2 YSYEKL. CDR3 residues: CASSQEWGGQFEQFF. In nucleotides, the CDR3 is TGCGCCAGCAGCCAAGAATGGGGGGGGCAATTTGAGCAGTTCTTC.

The V call is TRBV9, the J call TRBJ1-2; maybe TRBD1 (6 bases). CDR1 is SGDLS and CDR2 is YYNGEE in the germline V gene. CDR3 length: 13 amino acids. V dropped 4 bases and J dropped 6 bases, with 13 bases sitting between them. This CDR3 is CASSMGRDNGYTF. CDR3 nucleotides: TGTGCCAGCAGCATGGGACGGGACAATGGCTACACCTTC. The complete variable domain, with remaining parts taken from reference TRBV9 and TRBJ1-2, reads DSGVTQTPKHLITATGQRVTLRCSPRSGDLSVYWYQQSLDQGLQFLIQYYNGEERAKGNILERFSAQQFPDLHSELNLSSLELGDSALYFCASSMGRDNGYTFGSGTRLTVV.

This sequence joins TRBV19 and TRBJ1-1; D unclear. The CDR3 is made up of 13 amino acids. Germline V gives CDR1 LNHDA, CDR2 SQIVND (reference sequence). V gave up 3 bases and J gave up 8 bases, with 13 bases separating them. The CDR3 region is CASSIGLYQEAFF. The CDR3 region has the DNA TGTGCCAGTAGTATCGGACTGTACCAGGAAGCTTTCTTT.

The V and J genes are TRBV29-1 and TRBJ2-3; a possible D gene is TRBD1 (6 bases). Trimming stripped 1 base from V and 0 bases from J, with 11 bases between. This CDR3 has 15 residues. Germline CDR1 reads SQVTM; CDR2 reads ANQGSEA. CDR3 residues: CSVEGGQTSTDTQYF. The CDR3, as DNA: TGCAGCGTTGAAGGAGGACAGACTAGCACAGATACGCAGTATTTT.